The TCR beta chain described here comes from a study of T cell responses to AZD1222 COVID-19 vaccine. Findings and caveats of the study: Researchers report vaccine-associated CD4 TCRs spanning spike, with dominance at 160-218 and 743-854. Donor demographics were predominantly white British with a female majority; clonal diversity may be underestimated.

The repertoire was sequenced with immunoSEQ multiplex PCR; TCRdb's copy has only in-frame clones and lacks some. Of approximately 99,000 clones in the sample, around 90% are singletons; the top ten hold around 3.3%. With regard to this clone: The antigen remains undetermined.

The sequence was collected from an adult in good health. This specimen was peripheral blood, taken on day 0 of MenACWY control vaccination.

The chain's CDR3 is CASSLRGGGSEKLFF. CDR3 in DNA: TGTGCCAGCAGTCTACGTGGCGGGGGTAGTGAAAAACTGTTTTTT. This chain uses TRBV27 with TRBJ1-4; tentatively, D is TRBD1 (5 bases). V was trimmed by 5 bases and J by 7 bases, leaving 17 bases between them. CDR1 and CDR2 (germline): MNHEY, SMNVEV (reference sequence). The CDR3 consists of 15 residues. Using reference TRBV27 and TRBJ1-4 for the parts outside the CDR3, the full variable domain is EAQVTQNPRYLITVTGKKLTVTCSQNMNHEYMSWYRQDPGLGLRQIYYSMNVEVTDKGDVPEGYKVSRKEKRNFPLILESPSPNQTSLYFCASSLRGGGSEKLFFGSGTQLSVL.